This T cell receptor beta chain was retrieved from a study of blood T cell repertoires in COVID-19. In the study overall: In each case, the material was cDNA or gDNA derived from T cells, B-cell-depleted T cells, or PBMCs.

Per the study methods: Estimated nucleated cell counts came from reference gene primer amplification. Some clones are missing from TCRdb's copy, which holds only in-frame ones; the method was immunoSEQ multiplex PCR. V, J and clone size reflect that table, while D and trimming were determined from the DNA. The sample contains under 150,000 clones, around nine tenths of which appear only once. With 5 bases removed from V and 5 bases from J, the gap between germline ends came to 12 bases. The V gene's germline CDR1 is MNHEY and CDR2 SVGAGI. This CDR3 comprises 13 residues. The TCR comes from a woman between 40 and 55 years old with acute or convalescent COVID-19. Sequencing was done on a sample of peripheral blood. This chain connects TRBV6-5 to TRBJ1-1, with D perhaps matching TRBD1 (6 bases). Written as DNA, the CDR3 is TGTGCCAGCAGTCAAATCAGGGGAACTGAAGCTTTCTTT. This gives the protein CASSQIRGTEAFF.